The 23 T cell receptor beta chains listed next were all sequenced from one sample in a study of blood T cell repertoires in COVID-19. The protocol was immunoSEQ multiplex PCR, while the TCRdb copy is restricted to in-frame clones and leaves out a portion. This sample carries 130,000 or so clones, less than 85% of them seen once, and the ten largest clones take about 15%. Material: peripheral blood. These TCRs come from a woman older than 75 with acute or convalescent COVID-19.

CDR3 sequence: CASSQGQNNYGYTF. The CDR3 DNA follows: TGTGCCAGCAGCCAAGGACAGAATAACTATGGCTACACCTTC. The chain recombines TRBV7-9 with TRBJ1-2, with D perhaps TRBD1 (6 bases). CDR3 length equals 14 residues. V dropped 5 bases and J dropped 1 base, with 11 bases sitting between them. The V gene's germline CDR1 is SEHNR and CDR2 FQNEAQ (reference sequence).

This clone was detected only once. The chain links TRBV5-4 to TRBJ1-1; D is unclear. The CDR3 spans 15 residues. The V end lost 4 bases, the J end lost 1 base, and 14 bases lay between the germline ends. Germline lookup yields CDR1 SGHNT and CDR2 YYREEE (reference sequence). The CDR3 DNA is TGTGCCAGCAGCCGAACCCAGGCTACGAACACTGAAGCTTTCTTT. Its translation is CASSRTQATNTEAFF.

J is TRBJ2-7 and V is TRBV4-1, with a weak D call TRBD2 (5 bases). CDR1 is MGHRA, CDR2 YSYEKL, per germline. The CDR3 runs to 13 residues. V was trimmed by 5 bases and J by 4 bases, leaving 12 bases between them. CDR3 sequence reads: CASSAGPAYEQYF. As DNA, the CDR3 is TGCGCCAGCAGCGCGGGCCCAGCGTACGAGCAGTACTTC.

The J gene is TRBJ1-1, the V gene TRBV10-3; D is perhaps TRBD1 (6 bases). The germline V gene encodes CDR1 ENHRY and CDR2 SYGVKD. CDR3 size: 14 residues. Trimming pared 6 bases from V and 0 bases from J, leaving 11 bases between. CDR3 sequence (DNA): TGTGCCATCAGCCGGACAGAATTGAACACTGAAGCTTTCTTT. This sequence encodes CAISRTELNTEAFF.

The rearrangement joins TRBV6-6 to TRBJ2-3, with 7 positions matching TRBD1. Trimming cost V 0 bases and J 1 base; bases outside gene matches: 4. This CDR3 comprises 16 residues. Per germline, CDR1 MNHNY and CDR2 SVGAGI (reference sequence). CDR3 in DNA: TGTGCCAGCAGTTACTCCCCAGACAGGGGCACAGATACGCAGTATTTT. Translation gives CASSYSPDRGTDTQYF.

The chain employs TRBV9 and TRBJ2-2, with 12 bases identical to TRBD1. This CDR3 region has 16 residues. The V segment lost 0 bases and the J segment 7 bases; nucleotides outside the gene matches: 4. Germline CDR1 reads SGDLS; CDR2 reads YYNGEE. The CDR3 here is CASSVGDRGQGGELFF. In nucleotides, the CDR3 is TGTGCCAGCAGCGTAGGGGACAGGGGGCAGGGCGGGGAGCTGTTTTTT.

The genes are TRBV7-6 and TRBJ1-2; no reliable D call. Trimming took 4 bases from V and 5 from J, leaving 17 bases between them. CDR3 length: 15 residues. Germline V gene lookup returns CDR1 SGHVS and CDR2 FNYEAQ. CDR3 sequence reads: CASSSTRRTYYGYTF. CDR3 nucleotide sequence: TGTGCCAGCAGCTCCACGCGCCGAACTTATTATGGCTACACCTTC.

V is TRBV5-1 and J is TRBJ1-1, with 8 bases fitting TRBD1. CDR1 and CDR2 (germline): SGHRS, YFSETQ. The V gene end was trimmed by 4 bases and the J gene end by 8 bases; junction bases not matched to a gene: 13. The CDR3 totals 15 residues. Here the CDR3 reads CASSPSRTGSNEAFF. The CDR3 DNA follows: TGCGCCAGCAGCCCTAGCCGGACAGGGAGTAACGAAGCTTTCTTT.

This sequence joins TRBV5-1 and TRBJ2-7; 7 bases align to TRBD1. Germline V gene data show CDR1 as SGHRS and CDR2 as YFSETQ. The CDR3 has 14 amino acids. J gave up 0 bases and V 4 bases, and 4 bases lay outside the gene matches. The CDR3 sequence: CASSQDRTSYEQYF. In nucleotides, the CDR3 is TGCGCCAGCAGCCAGGACAGGACCTCCTACGAGCAGTACTTC.

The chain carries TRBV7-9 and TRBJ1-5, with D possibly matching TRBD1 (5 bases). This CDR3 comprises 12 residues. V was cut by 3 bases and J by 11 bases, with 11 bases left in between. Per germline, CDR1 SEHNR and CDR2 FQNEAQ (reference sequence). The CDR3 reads CASSFGGSAQHF. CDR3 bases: TGTGCCAGCAGCTTCGGGGGATCGGCCCAGCATTTT.

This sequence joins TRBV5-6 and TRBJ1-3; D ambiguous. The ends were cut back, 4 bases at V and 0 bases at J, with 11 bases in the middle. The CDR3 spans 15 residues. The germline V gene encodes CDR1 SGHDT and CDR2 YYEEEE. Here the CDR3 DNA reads TGTGCCAGCAGCCGGAGGACTTTCTCTGGAAACACCATATATTTT. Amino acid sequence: CASSRRTFSGNTIYF.

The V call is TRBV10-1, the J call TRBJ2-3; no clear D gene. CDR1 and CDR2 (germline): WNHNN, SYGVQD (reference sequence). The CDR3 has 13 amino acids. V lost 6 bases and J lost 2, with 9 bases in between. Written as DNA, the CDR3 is TGCGCCAGCAGCCGGGTATACACAGATACGCAGTATTTT. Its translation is CASSRVYTDTQYF.

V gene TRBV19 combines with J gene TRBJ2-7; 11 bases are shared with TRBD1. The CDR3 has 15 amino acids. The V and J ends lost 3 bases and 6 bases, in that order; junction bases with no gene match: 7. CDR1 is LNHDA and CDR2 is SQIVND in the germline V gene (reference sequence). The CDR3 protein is CASSIVSGTGGEQYF. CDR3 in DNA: TGTGCCAGTAGTATTGTCTCCGGGACAGGGGGCGAGCAGTACTTC.

The DNA of the CDR3 is TGTGCCACCAGAGCTACGAGGAGGGGCGACAATCAGCCCCAGCATTTT. It encodes CATRATRRGDNQPQHF. The chain links TRBV15 to TRBJ1-5, with D perhaps matching TRBD1 (5 bases). There are 16 residues in the CDR3. The germline gives CDR1 LNHNV, CDR2 YYDKDF (reference sequence). V shed 6 bases and J shed 3 bases, with 18 bases lying between them.

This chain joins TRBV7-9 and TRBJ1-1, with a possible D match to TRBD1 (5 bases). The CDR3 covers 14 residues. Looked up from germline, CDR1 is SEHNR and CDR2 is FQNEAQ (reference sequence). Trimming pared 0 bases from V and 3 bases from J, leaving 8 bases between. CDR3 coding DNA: TGTGCCAGCAGCTTAGCCAGGGCGGACACTGAAGCTTTCTTT. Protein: CASSLARADTEAFF.

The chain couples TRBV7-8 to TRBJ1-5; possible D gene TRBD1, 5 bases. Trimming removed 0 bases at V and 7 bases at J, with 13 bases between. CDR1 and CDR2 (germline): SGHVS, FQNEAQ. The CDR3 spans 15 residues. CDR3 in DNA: TGTGCCAGCAGCTTAGCTGATAGGGGCTCCCAGCCCCAGCATTTT. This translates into CASSLADRGSQPQHF.

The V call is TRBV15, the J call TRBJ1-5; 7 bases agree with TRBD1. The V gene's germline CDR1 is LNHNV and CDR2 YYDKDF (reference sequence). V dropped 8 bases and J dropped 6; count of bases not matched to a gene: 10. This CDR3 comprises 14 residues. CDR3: CATDDGQVGQPQHF. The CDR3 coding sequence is TGTGCCACCGATGATGGACAGGTGGGTCAGCCCCAGCATTTT. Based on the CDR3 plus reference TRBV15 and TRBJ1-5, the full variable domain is DAMVIQNPRYQVTQFGKPVTLSCSQTLNHNVMYWYQQKSSQAPKLLFHYYDKDFNNEADTPDNFQSRRPNTSFCFLDIRSPGLGDTAMYLCATDDGQVGQPQHFGDGTRLSIL.

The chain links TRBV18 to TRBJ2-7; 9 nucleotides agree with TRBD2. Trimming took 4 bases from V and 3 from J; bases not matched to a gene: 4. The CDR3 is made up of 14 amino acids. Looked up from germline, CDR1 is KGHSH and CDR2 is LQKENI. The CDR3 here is CASSLRTSDYEQYF. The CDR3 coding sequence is TGTGCCAGCTCACTCAGGACTAGCGACTACGAGCAGTACTTC.

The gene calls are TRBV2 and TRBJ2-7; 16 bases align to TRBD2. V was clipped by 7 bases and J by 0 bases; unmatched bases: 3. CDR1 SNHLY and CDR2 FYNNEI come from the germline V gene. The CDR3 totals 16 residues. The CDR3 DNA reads TGTGCCAGCACCGGGACTAGCGGGAGGGGCTCCTACGAGCAGTACTTC. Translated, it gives CASTGTSGRGSYEQYF. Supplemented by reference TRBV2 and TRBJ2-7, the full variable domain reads EPEVTQTPSHQVTQMGQEVILRCVPISNHLYFYWYRQILGQKVEFLVSFYNNEISEKSEIFDDQFSVERPDGSNFTLKIRSTKLEDSAMYFCASTGTSGRGSYEQYFGPGTRLTVT.

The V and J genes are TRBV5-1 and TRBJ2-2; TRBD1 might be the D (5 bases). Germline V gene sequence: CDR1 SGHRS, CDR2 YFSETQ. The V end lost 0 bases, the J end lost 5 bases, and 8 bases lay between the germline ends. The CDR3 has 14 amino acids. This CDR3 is CASSLVGVTGELFF. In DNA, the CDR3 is TGCGCCAGCAGCTTGGTAGGGGTAACCGGGGAGCTGTTTTTT.

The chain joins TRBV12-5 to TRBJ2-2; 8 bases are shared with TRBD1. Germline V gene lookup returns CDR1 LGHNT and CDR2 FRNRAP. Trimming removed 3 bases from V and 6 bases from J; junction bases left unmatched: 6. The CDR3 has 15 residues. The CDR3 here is CASGFAQGDAGELFF. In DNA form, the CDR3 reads TGTGCTAGTGGTTTCGCACAGGGGGATGCCGGGGAGCTGTTTTTT.

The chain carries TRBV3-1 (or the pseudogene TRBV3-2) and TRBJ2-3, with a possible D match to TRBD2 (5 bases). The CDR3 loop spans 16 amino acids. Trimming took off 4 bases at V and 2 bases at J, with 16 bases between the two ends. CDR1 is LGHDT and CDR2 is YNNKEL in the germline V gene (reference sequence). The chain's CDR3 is CASSLSGLANTDTQYF. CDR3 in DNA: TGTGCCAGCAGCCTCTCCGGCCTAGCTAACACAGATACGCAGTATTTT.

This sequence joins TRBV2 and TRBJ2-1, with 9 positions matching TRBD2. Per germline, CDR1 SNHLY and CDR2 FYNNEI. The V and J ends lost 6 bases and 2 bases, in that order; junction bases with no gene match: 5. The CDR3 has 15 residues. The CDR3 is CASSVAGVTYNEQFF. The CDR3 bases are TGTGCCAGCAGCGTAGCGGGAGTAACCTACAATGAGCAGTTCTTC.